The rows below give T cell receptor beta chains drawn from one sample of a study of response to subunit inactivated influenza vaccine. One entry per CDR3 protein, called by TCRdb with MiXCR from the RT-PCR reads. The profile covers a few hundred thousand distinct CDR3 sequences, with around 15% appearing a single time and roughly 10% taken by the ten largest. The starting material was PBMCs from blood, obtained 12 days after vaccination. The receptors were gathered from a man aged 45-65 years who received an inactivated influenza vaccine. The CDR3 runs from the conserved cysteine through the conserved F or W. A D gene is named only where the DNA matches it firmly. Clone size appears in some rows only: once, few, many, or a class for an expanded clone.

CASSRNRVSNQPQHF	TGTGCCAGCAGCCGAAACAGGGTTAGCAATCAGCCCCAGCATTTT	TRBV7-8	TRBJ1-5	.	few
CASSSPRVGEFYEQYF	TGTGCCAGCAGCTCCCCCAGGGTAGGGGAGTTCTACGAGCAGTACTTC	TRBV7-8	TRBJ2-7	.	.
CASSGLTKGRSQETQYF	TGTGCCAGCAGTGGCCTGACGAAGGGGCGAAGCCAAGAGACCCAGTACTTC	TRBV25-1	TRBJ2-5	.	many
CASSLDLQTTGELFF	TGTGCCAGCAGCTTAGATCTACAGACCACCGGGGAGCTGTTTTTT	TRBV7-6	TRBJ2-2	.	.
CASSRLDRSPNEKLFF	TGTGCCAGCAGCCGCCTTGACAGGAGCCCTAATGAAAAACTGTTTTTT	TRBV5-6	TRBJ1-4	.	.
CASSFQRGRDETQYF	TGCGCCAGCAGCTTCCAAAGGGGGCGCGATGAGACCCAGTACTTC	TRBV5-1	TRBJ2-5	TRBD1	few
CSAKTGTSKNIQYF	TGCAGTGCTAAAACCGGGACTAGCAAAAACATTCAGTACTTC	TRBV20-1	TRBJ2-4	TRBD2	few
CASSFQVGASQETQYF	TGCGCCAGCAGCTTTCAGGTCGGGGCTTCCCAAGAGACCCAGTACTTC	TRBV5-1	TRBJ2-5	.	few
CSVETVTGELFF	TGCAGCGTGGAGACGGTAACTGGGGAGCTGTTTTTT	TRBV29-1	TRBJ2-2	.	few
CASSSAGGSATGELFF	TGCGCCAGCAGCTCGGCGGGCGGGAGCGCTACCGGGGAGCTGTTTTTT	TRBV5-1	TRBJ2-2	TRBD2	few
CASSYSRMYQRETQYF	TGTGCCAGCAGTTACTCGAGGATGTATCAGAGGGAGACCCAGTACTTC	TRBV6-5	TRBJ2-5	.	.
CATSDPYEQYF	TGTGCCACCAGTGACCCCTACGAGCAGTACTTC	TRBV24-1	TRBJ2-7	.	.
CASSYSTGASYEQYF	TGTGCCAGCAGTTACTCAACAGGGGCCTCCTACGAGCAGTACTTC	TRBV6-2/TRBV6-3	TRBJ2-7	TRBD1	few
CASSLGSETGVYGYTF	TGTGCCAGCAGCTTGGGAAGCGAGACAGGGGTTTATGGCTACACCTTC	TRBV5-5	TRBJ1-2	TRBD1	.
CASRVAGGPNEQFF	TGTGCCAGCAGGGTAGCGGGGGGCCCGAATGAGCAGTTCTTC	TRBV6-1	TRBJ2-1	TRBD2	few
CASSLTSGSAGNEQFF	TGTGCCAGCAGCCTTACTAGCGGGAGTGCGGGCAATGAGCAGTTCTTC	TRBV14	TRBJ2-1	TRBD2	few
CTPNWNTIYF	TGCACCCCGAACTGGAACACCATATATTTT	TRBV20-1	TRBJ1-3	.	.
CATSRDKQRLNEQFF	TGTGCCACCAGCAGAGATAAGCAGAGATTAAATGAGCAGTTCTTC	TRBV15	TRBJ2-1	.	few
CASSVGGAQTNTEAFF	TGTGCCAGCAGCGTGGGGGGAGCCCAGACGAACACTGAAGCTTTCTTT	TRBV9	TRBJ1-1	.	.
CASSQTTGPPNYGYTF	TGTGCCAGCAGCCAAACAACAGGGCCCCCTAACTATGGCTACACCTTC	TRBV4-2	TRBJ1-2	.	many
CASSQGWTSNGELFF	TGTGCCAGCAGCCAAGGTTGGACTAGCAACGGGGAGCTGTTTTTT	TRBV3-1	TRBJ2-2	TRBD2	once
CATKKRSSGSYEQYF	TGTGCCACCAAAAAAAGGTCTAGCGGCTCCTACGAGCAGTACTTC	TRBV6-2/TRBV6-3	TRBJ2-7	TRBD2	.
CASRTQGISSTDTQYF	TGTGCCAGCAGGACACAGGGAATTTCTAGCACAGATACGCAGTATTTT	TRBV6-2/TRBV6-3	TRBJ2-3	.	many
CSARGAGIAKPRQDTQYF	TGCAGTGCTAGAGGGGCCGGGATAGCAAAACCCCGCCAGGATACGCAGTATTTT	TRBV20-1	TRBJ2-3	.	few
CASSHPGQKETQYF	TGTGCCAGCAGCCACCCGGGACAGAAAGAGACCCAGTACTTC	TRBV7-2	TRBJ2-5	TRBD1	.
CASSSDRISYEQYF	TGTGCCAGCAGCTCCGACAGGATCTCCTACGAGCAGTACTTC	TRBV7-2	TRBJ2-7	.	few
CASRTGTGGSSYEQYF	TGTGCCAGCAGGACCGGGACAGGGGGCTCCTCCTACGAGCAGTACTTC	TRBV28	TRBJ2-7	TRBD1	.
CASSTPVRYGYTF	TGTGCCAGTAGTACCCCGGTGCGGTATGGCTACACCTTC	TRBV19	TRBJ1-2	.	.
CSARFPGDYNSPLHF	TGCAGTGCGCGATTTCCAGGGGATTATAATTCACCCCTCCACTTT	TRBV20-1	TRBJ1-6	.	few
CASSGGKNYEQYF	TGTGCCAGCAGTGGAGGAAAAAACTACGAGCAGTACTTC	TRBV27	TRBJ2-7	.	.
CASSRGTSGPTDTQYF	TGTGCCAGCAGCCGAGGGACTAGCGGACCCACAGATACGCAGTATTTT	TRBV3-1	TRBJ2-3	TRBD2	few
CATSDFSQGLPRGQYF	TGTGCCACCAGTGATTTTTCACAGGGCCTCCCGAGGGGGCAGTATTTT	TRBV24-1	TRBJ2-3	.	.
CASRKSPATDTQYF	TGTGCCAGCAGAAAGTCTCCAGCCACAGATACGCAGTATTTT	TRBV27	TRBJ2-3	.	.
CASSQDIGDYGYTF	TGCGCCAGCAGCCAAGATATTGGGGACTATGGCTACACCTTC	TRBV4-3	TRBJ1-2	.	many
CASSRGVGTGELFF	TGTGCCAGCAGCCGCGGTGTGGGCACCGGGGAGCTGTTTTTT	TRBV4-2	TRBJ2-2	.	many
CASSNGGGLAYEQYF	TGTGCCAGCAGCAACGGGGGGGGCCTAGCCTACGAGCAGTACTTC	TRBV7-2	TRBJ2-7	TRBD2	.
CAISEGPSGANVLTF	TGTGCCATCAGTGAGGGGCCCTCTGGGGCCAACGTCCTGACTTTC	TRBV10-3	TRBJ2-6	.	few
CASSYSTRGHYEQYF	TGTGCCAGCAGTTACTCGACCAGGGGTCACTACGAGCAGTACTTC	TRBV6-2/TRBV6-3	TRBJ2-7	.	few
CASSSGTSGVRIQYF	TGTGCCAGCAGCTCCGGGACTAGCGGGGTGCGCATTCAGTACTTC	TRBV28	TRBJ2-4	TRBD2	few
CASSRGQPRDEKLFF	TGCGCCAGCAGCCGCGGACAGCCCAGGGATGAAAAACTGTTTTTT	TRBV5-1	TRBJ1-4	.	few
CASSPYGGSGGYNEQFF	TGTGCCAGTAGTCCCTACGGGGGGTCGGGTGGTTACAATGAGCAGTTCTTC	TRBV19	TRBJ2-1	TRBD2	few
CSARLTSVNEQFF	TGCAGTGCTAGACTCACTAGCGTAAATGAGCAGTTCTTC	TRBV20-1	TRBJ2-1	TRBD2	.
CSAPSDRRTSLQETQYF	TGCAGTGCGCCCTCCGACCGGCGGACCTCTCTCCAAGAGACCCAGTACTTC	TRBV20-1	TRBJ2-5	.	few
CASSQDRGLGYGYTF	TGTGCCAGCAGTCAAGACAGGGGGCTCGGGTATGGCTACACCTTC	TRBV28	TRBJ1-2	TRBD1	few
CASSQEGDRYNEQFF	TGCGCCAGCAGCCAAGAGGGGGACAGGTACAATGAGCAGTTCTTC	TRBV4-3	TRBJ2-1	TRBD1	few
CASRLKTGGKYNEQFF	TGTGCCAGCAGGCTAAAGACGGGGGGTAAATACAATGAGCAGTTCTTC	TRBV7-9	TRBJ2-1	TRBD2	.
CASSLSGTGGNQPQHF	TGTGCCAGCAGTTTATCTGGGACAGGGGGCAATCAGCCCCAGCATTTT	TRBV28	TRBJ1-5	TRBD1	many
CASSLSASEQFF	TGTGCCAGCAGCCTTAGCGCGAGTGAGCAGTTCTTC	TRBV7-2	TRBJ2-1	.	few
CASSEYAGMNTGELFF	TGTGCCAGCAGTGAATATGCAGGGATGAACACCGGGGAGCTGTTTTTT	TRBV25-1	TRBJ2-2	.	.
CASSKLGTGPEQFF	TGTGCCAGCAGCAAACTAGGGACAGGGCCCGAGCAGTTCTTC	TRBV21-1	TRBJ2-1	.	.
CASSSGQLYQETQYF	TGTGCCAGCAGCTCAGGACAGCTCTATCAAGAGACCCAGTACTTC	TRBV7-2	TRBJ2-5	.	few
CASSYMVFRTVAEAFF	TGTGCCAGCAGTTATATGGTTTTCCGAACGGTTGCGGAAGCTTTCTTT	TRBV6-5	TRBJ1-1	.	few
CSVGQGPAPQYF	TGCAGCGTCGGACAGGGCCCTGCCCCCCAGTACTTC	TRBV29-1	TRBJ2-5	TRBD1	.
CASSFSRFTDTQYF	TGTGCCAGCAGCTTTAGCCGGTTCACAGATACGCAGTATTTT	TRBV7-8	TRBJ2-3	.	few
CASSASGLAGFLYF	TGTGCCAGCAGCGCCTCGGGGCTAGCGGGATTCTTGTACTTC	TRBV7-9	TRBJ2-7	TRBD2	.
CASSSGFGTQYF	TGTGCCAGCAGCTCTGGGTTCGGGACCCAGTACTTC	TRBV7-9	TRBJ2-5	.	.
CASSTSGTAISGAQYF	TGTGCCAGCAGCACCTCCGGGACAGCGATCTCGGGGGCCCAGTACTTC	TRBV5-6	TRBJ2-5	.	.